The rows below give T cell receptor beta chains drawn from one sample of a study of T cell responses to AZD1222 COVID-19 vaccine. Clones were read by immunoSEQ multiplex PCR, and TCRdb kept only the in-frame ones, dropping some. The sample yields about 140,000 clones, 80% to 95% seen once. Sequenced material: peripheral blood, taken 28 days after the second AZD1222 dose. The receptors here all came from an adult who received the AZD1222 COVID-19 vaccine. CDR3s include the opening cysteine and the closing phenylalanine or tryptophan. D genes are given only for firm matches. Clone size appears in some rows only: once, few, many, or a class for an expanded clone.

V	length	size	J	D	CDR3	DNA
TRBV27	16	NA	TRBJ1-3	NA	CASSSGLPAVGNTIYF	TGTGCCAGCAGTTCGGGCCTCCCAGCGGTTGGAAACACCATATATTTT
TRBV5-6	14	NA	TRBJ1-3	NA	CASSSLSSGNTIYF	TGTGCCAGCAGCTCTTTGAGTTCTGGAAACACCATATATTTT
TRBV7-9	14	NA	TRBJ1-2	TRBD1	CASSLGDRAYGYTF	TGTGCCAGCAGCTTAGGGGACAGGGCCTATGGCTACACCTTC
TRBV7-2	13	NA	TRBJ1-2	NA	CASSLDRDYGYTF	TGTGCCAGCAGCTTAGACAGGGACTATGGCTACACCTTC
TRBV5-5	14	NA	TRBJ2-7	NA	CASSAARGPHEQYF	TGTGCCAGCAGCGCCGCACGGGGTCCTCACGAGCAGTACTTC
TRBV19	15	NA	TRBJ1-4	NA	CASSIGGRVNEKLFF	TGTGCCAGTAGTATAGGGGGACGGGTTAATGAAAAACTGTTTTTT
TRBV18	15	NA	TRBJ2-5	NA	CASSLTRQFQETQYF	TGTGCCAGCTCACTAACGCGGCAGTTCCAAGAGACCCAGTACTTC
TRBV3-1/TRBV3-2	17	NA	TRBJ2-5	NA	CASSQKVSGGLGETQYF	TGTGCCAGCAGCCAAAAGGTCTCAGGGGGGCTCGGAGAGACCCAGTACTTC
TRBV4-1	13	once	TRBJ1-2	NA	CASSRKENYGYTF	TGCGCCAGCAGCCGCAAAGAGAACTATGGCTACACCTTC
TRBV6-5	13	NA	TRBJ2-5	NA	CASSYSTRETQYF	TGTGCCAGCAGTTACTCGACCAGGGAGACCCAGTACTTC
TRBV5-1	16	NA	TRBJ2-1	NA	CASSLAVQTTFNEQFF	TGCGCCAGCAGCTTGGCTGTACAGACTACCTTCAATGAGCAGTTCTTC
TRBV3-1/TRBV3-2	14	NA	TRBJ1-1	TRBD1	CASSPTGGGTEAFF	TGTGCCAGCAGCCCGACAGGGGGAGGCACTGAAGCTTTCTTT
TRBV4-1	14	NA	TRBJ1-6	NA	CASSQVGTGSPLHF	TGCGCCAGCAGCCAAGTTGGCACGGGCTCACCCCTCCACTTT
TRBV14	12	NA	TRBJ1-1	NA	CASSQSGLEAFF	TGTGCCAGCAGCCAATCCGGCCTTGAAGCTTTCTTT
TRBV4-3	16	NA	TRBJ2-3	NA	CASSQATGTSTDTQYF	TGCGCCAGCAGCCAAGCCACAGGGACAAGCACAGATACGCAGTATTTT
TRBV2	12	NA	TRBJ1-2	NA	CASSESAVGYTF	TGTGCCAGCAGTGAAAGTGCAGTTGGCTACACCTTC
TRBV6-5	15	once	TRBJ1-2	TRBD1	CASSYEGQGSRGYTF	TGTGCCAGCAGTTACGAGGGACAGGGGTCGCGCGGCTACACCTTC
TRBV12-5	13	few	TRBJ1-1	NA	CASGLETYGRRIF	TGTGCTAGTGGTTTGGAAACCTACGGACGGCGGATCTTT
TRBV27	14	NA	TRBJ1-5	NA	CASSLSAGLQPQHF	TGTGCCAGCAGTTTATCGGCAGGGCTTCAGCCCCAGCATTTT
TRBV28	14	NA	TRBJ2-2	NA	CASTLEGDTGELFF	TGTGCCAGCACCCTGGAGGGGGACACCGGGGAGCTGTTTTTT
TRBV5-6	15	NA	TRBJ1-4	NA	CASSPSRGRPEKLFF	TGTGCCAGCAGCCCCTCCCGGGGGAGACCGGAAAAACTGTTTTTT
TRBV15	16	NA	TRBJ1-1	TRBD1	CATSRGRDRSNTEAFF	TGTGCCACCAGCAGGGGAAGGGACAGGAGTAACACTGAAGCTTTCTTT
TRBV29-1	14	once	TRBJ2-6	NA	CSVEGSSGANVLTF	TGCAGCGTTGAAGGCTCGTCTGGGGCCAACGTCCTGACTTTC
TRBV7-8	13	NA	TRBJ1-1	NA	CASSPSGDTEAFF	TGTGCCAGCAGCCCCTCGGGGGACACTGAAGCTTTCTTT
TRBV6-6	13	NA	TRBJ2-6	NA	CASFESGANVLTF	TGTGCCAGCTTCGAATCTGGGGCCAACGTCCTGACTTTC
TRBV5-5	13	NA	TRBJ2-5	NA	CASSLPGIETQYF	TGTGCCAGCAGCTTGCCAGGGATTGAGACCCAGTACTTC
TRBV29-1	13	once	TRBJ1-5	TRBD1	CSVGQGRGQPQHF	TGCAGCGTGGGACAGGGGAGGGGTCAGCCCCAGCATTTT
TRBV6-5	16	once	TRBJ2-3	TRBD2	CASSYMASGSTDTQYF	TGTGCCAGCAGTTACATGGCTAGCGGAAGCACAGATACGCAGTATTTT
TRBV5-4	15	NA	TRBJ2-3	NA	CASSLRSGTRDTQYF	TGTGCCAGCAGCTTGAGGTCAGGTACACGAGATACGCAGTATTTT
TRBV28	15	once	TRBJ1-2	NA	CASSLAGGVNYGYTF	TGTGCCAGCAGTTTAGCGGGGGGCGTTAACTATGGCTACACCTTC